The 8 T cell receptor beta chains presented below share a single source sample, sequenced in a study of blood T cell repertoires in COVID-19. The repertoire was sequenced with immunoSEQ multiplex PCR; TCRdb's copy has only in-frame clones and lacks some. The sample yields more than 65,000 clones, 84% seen once. Sequencing was performed on peripheral blood. These receptors came from a woman aged 45 to 65 with acute or convalescent COVID-19.

The genes are TRBV7-2 and TRBJ2-5; D is possibly TRBD2 (5 bases). CDR3 length: 13 amino acids. Germline V lookup: CDR1 SGHTA, CDR2 FQGNSA. V was shortened by 3 bases and J by 5 bases, with 10 bases between the two germline ends. This CDR3 reads CASSLDFGETQYF. Here the CDR3 DNA reads TGTGCCAGCAGCTTGGACTTCGGCGAGACCCAGTACTTC.

The V call is TRBV4-2, the J call TRBJ1-6, with 7 bases matching TRBD1. CDR1 and CDR2 from the germline V gene are LGHNA and YNFKEQ. The V and J ends lost 6 bases and 8 bases, in that order; junction bases with no gene match: 10. This CDR3 has 15 amino acids. The CDR3 DNA follows: TGTGCCAGCAGTCAGAGACCCAGGGGGGATTCACCCCTCCACTTT. Translation gives CASSQRPRGDSPLHF.

CDR3 sequence (DNA): TGTGCCAGCAGGCAGGGATCCGGAAACACCATATATTTT. Its protein is CASRQGSGNTIYF. The chain combines TRBV7-6 with TRBJ1-3; maybe TRBD1 (5 bases). The V and J ends lost 6 bases and 4 bases respectively, with 10 bases between them. The CDR3 is made up of 13 amino acids. The germline CDR1 and CDR2 sequences are SGHVS and FNYEAQ.

CDR3 sequence (DNA): TGTGCCAGCGTATTGACAGGAGTTAATCAGCCCCAGCATTTT. Translated, it gives CASVLTGVNQPQHF. The chain links TRBV28 to TRBJ1-5, with a possible D match to TRBD1 (6 bases). Germline CDR1 is MDHEN and CDR2 is SYDVKM. V shed 8 bases and J shed 4 bases, with 15 bases lying between them. The CDR3 has 14 residues. The whole variable domain, filled in from reference TRBV28 and TRBJ1-5, reads DVKVTQSSRYLVKRTGEKVFLECVQDMDHENMFWYRQDPGLGLRLIYFSYDVKMKEKGDIPEGYSVSREKKERFSLILESASTNQTSMYLCASVLTGVNQPQHFGDGTRLSIL.

CDR3 bases: TGTGCCAGCAGTGAACCGGGGAGCTCCTACGAGCAGTACTTC. It translates to CASSEPGSSYEQYF. The chain links TRBV2 to TRBJ2-7, with D possibly TRBD2 on 5 matching bases. The CDR3 has 14 residues. The germline V gene has CDR1 SNHLY and CDR2 FYNNEI. V gave up 2 bases and J gave up 0 bases, with 8 bases separating them.

This chain connects TRBV19 to TRBJ2-7; 8 nucleotides line up with TRBD1. This CDR3 is 14 amino acids long. The V gene's germline CDR1 is LNHDA and CDR2 SQIVND (reference sequence). The J segment lost 6 bases and the V segment lost 6 bases, leaving 10 bases of the junction unmatched. CDR3 amino acids: CASRGRGPWSEQYF. The CDR3 DNA reads as TGTGCCAGTAGGGGCAGGGGGCCTTGGAGCGAGCAGTACTTC. Looking up the rest from reference TRBV19 and TRBJ2-7 gives the full variable domain: DGGITQSPKYLFRKEGQNVTLSCEQNLNHDAMYWYRQDPGQGLRLIYYSQIVNDFQKGDIAEGYSVSREKKESFPLTVTSAQKNPTAFYLCASRGRGPWSEQYFGPGTRLTVT.

The rearrangement uses TRBV5-4 and TRBJ1-4, with D tentatively TRBD1 (6 bases). With 5 bases removed from V and 8 bases from J, the gap between germline ends came to 28 bases. This CDR3 contains 18 residues. CDR1 is SGHNT, CDR2 YYREEE, per germline (reference sequence). Here the CDR3 DNA reads TGTGCCAGCAGTCCCACCCCCTACAGGGTAGGAGAAAAAGAAAAACTGTTTTTT. Translation gives CASSPTPYRVGEKEKLFF.

This clone was observed a few times. CDR3 nucleotide sequence: TGTGCCAGCAGCTTCCGGGACAGGGAGGGAGCTTTCTTT. Encoded protein: CASSFRDREGAFF. The gene calls are TRBV7-9 and TRBJ1-1, with TRBD1 identical over 9 bases. V shed 3 bases and J 10 bases; nucleotides not matched to a gene: 6. Germline lookup yields CDR1 SEHNR and CDR2 FQNEAQ (reference sequence). This CDR3 comprises 13 residues.